What follows is one T cell receptor beta chain and its context. The sample belongs to a study of blood T cells in healthy people across ages. A second about 7 to 12 cycle PCR used barcoded and J-beta primers. TCRdb passed the 5' RACE reads through MiXCR, listing each CDR3 protein once. This table holds 550,000 to 700,000 distinct CDR3 sequences, approximately 30% found once. CDR1 DFQATT and CDR2 SNEGSKA come from the germline V gene (reference sequence). Deletions cut 2 bases from V and 6 bases from J, with 5 bases between. The CDR3 totals 12 residues. The sample comprised blood. The chain carries TRBV20-1 and TRBJ1-6; D ambiguous. The sequence came from a woman between 65 and 79 years old in good health. CDR3 sequence: CSARPPNSPLHF. DNA of the CDR3: TGCAGTGCTAGACCCCCTAATTCACCCCTCCACTTT.